Listed below are T cell receptor beta chains from one sample, sequenced in a study of molecular identifiers for immune sequencing clone quantification. TCRdb ran MiXCR on the PCR reads and lists one entry per CDR3 protein. This table holds roughly 320,000 distinct CDR3 sequences, roughly a quarter found once. The sequenced sample consisted of naive CD8+ T cells from blood, with Jurkat cell RNA spiked in. These TCRs come from a human donor in good health. Some libraries in this study had Jurkat cell RNA spiked in. The CDR3 runs from the conserved cysteine through the conserved F or W. A D gene is named only where the DNA matches it firmly. Clone size is given for some rows only: seen once, a few or many times, or a class if the clone is expanded.

j_call v_call d_call clone_size cdr3_aa cdr3_nt
TRBJ1-2 TRBV12-5 NA NA CASVGDNNYGYTF TGTGCTAGTGTAGGGGACAATAACTATGGCTACACCTTC
TRBJ2-5 TRBV27 NA NA CASSLLSPSVQETQYF TGTGCCAGCAGTCTTTTATCACCCTCAGTGCAAGAGACCCAGTACTTC
TRBJ2-7 TRBV4-3 TRBD2 NA CASSQEAPIAGVLYELYF TGCGCCAGCAGCCAAGAGGCCCCCATAGCGGGAGTCTTGTACGAGCTGTACTTC
TRBJ2-5 TRBV20-1 TRBD2 many CSAKIAGDRKETQYF TGCAGTGCTAAGATAGCGGGAGACCGCAAGGAGACCCAGTACTTC
TRBJ1-1 TRBV29-1 NA many CSVVDTFGFVNTEAFF TGCAGCGTTGTGGACACGTTTGGTTTTGTTAACACTGAAGCTTTCTTT
TRBJ2-7 TRBV9 NA few CASSPPATYEQYF TGTGCCAGCAGCCCCCCCGCGACGTACGAGCAGTACTTC
TRBJ2-3 TRBV29-1 TRBD2 few CSVEVAGGPGAQYF TGCAGCGTTGAAGTAGCGGGAGGGCCCGGCGCGCAGTATTTT
TRBJ2-2 TRBV11-2 TRBD2 few CASSLTSGGDSNTGELFF TGTGCCAGCAGCTTGACGAGCGGGGGGGACTCGAACACCGGGGAGCTGTTTTTT
TRBJ2-1 TRBV4-3 NA NA CASSLDYKAHNEQFF TGCGCCAGCAGCCTCGACTACAAAGCTCACAATGAGCAGTTCTTC
TRBJ2-1 TRBV7-9 TRBD2 NA CASSGGLAGPYNEQFF TGTGCCAGCAGCGGCGGACTAGCGGGACCCTACAATGAGCAGTTCTTC
TRBJ2-1 TRBV27 NA NA CASSDPTSPFSYNEQFF TGTGCCAGCAGTGACCCCACTAGCCCCTTCTCCTACAATGAGCAGTTCTTC
TRBJ2-3 TRBV12-3/TRBV12-4 NA NA CASREMGGIDTQYF TGTGCCAGCAGGGAGATGGGAGGCATAGATACGCAGTATTTT
TRBJ1-5 TRBV7-7 TRBD1 NA CASSLDRGPYQPQHF TGTGCCAGCAGCCTCGACAGGGGCCCTTATCAGCCCCAGCATTTT
TRBJ1-1 TRBV7-9 NA few CASSPPLREPFGGAFF TGTGCCAGCAGCCCGCCTCTCCGGGAACCTTTCGGGGGGGCTTTCTTT
TRBJ1-2 TRBV4-1 NA many CASSQDRGGYGYTF TGCGCCAGCAGCCAAGACAGGGGAGGCTATGGCTACACCTTC
TRBJ1-1 TRBV6-6 NA NA CACRGTSGTEAFF TGTGCCTGCCGCGGGACAAGCGGCACTGAAGCTTTCTTT
TRBJ2-5 TRBV15 TRBD1 many CATSRQTGYQETQYF TGTGCCACCAGCAGACAGACAGGGTACCAAGAGACCCAGTACTTC
TRBJ2-1 TRBV24-1 NA many CATSPGYSSYNEQFF TGTGCCACTTCCCCAGGGTACTCCTCCTACAATGAGCAGTTCTTC
TRBJ2-1 TRBV2 TRBD2 few CASSPVVQRDKYNEQFF TGTGCCAGCAGCCCTGTAGTGCAGCGGGATAAGTACAATGAGCAGTTCTTC
TRBJ1-5 TRBV4-3 NA NA CASSQDMGAGGNQPQHF TGCGCCAGCAGCCAAGATATGGGGGCAGGAGGCAATCAGCCCCAGCATTTT
TRBJ2-5 TRBV3-1 NA NA CASRRLAGQETQYF TGTGCCAGCAGAAGGCTAGCCGGCCAAGAGACCCAGTACTTC
TRBJ2-7 TRBV25-1 NA NA CASSEFPGTLENEQYF TGTGCCAGCAGTGAATTTCCCGGGACCCTGGAGAACGAGCAGTACTTC
TRBJ1-4 TRBV10-3 NA NA CAISESLRVADEKLFF TGTGCCATCAGTGAGTCTCTGCGGGTTGCTGATGAAAAACTGTTTTTT
TRBJ1-3 TRBV20-1 TRBD1 many CSARLKGQGANTIYF TGCAGTGCTCGGCTCAAGGGACAGGGGGCAAACACCATATATTTT
TRBJ2-1 TRBV5-6 NA few CASSGGTYNEQFF TGTGCCAGCAGCGGTGGGACCTACAATGAGCAGTTCTTC
TRBJ2-3 TRBV28 NA many CASSPHRDTDTQYF TGTGCCAGCAGTCCTCACAGGGATACAGATACGCAGTATTTT
TRBJ1-2 TRBV7-8 TRBD1 NA CASSLLTRTGYSSDGYTF TGTGCCAGCAGCTTACTAACCCGGACAGGGTACTCCTCTGACGGCTACACCTTC
TRBJ2-4 TRBV28 NA many CASSPGALAKNIQYF TGTGCCAGCAGCCCTGGGGCTCTAGCCAAAAACATTCAGTACTTC
TRBJ2-2 TRBV24-1 NA NA CATSDLGSNTGELFF TGTGCCACCAGTGACCTCGGTTCCAACACCGGGGAGCTGTTTTTT
TRBJ2-4 TRBV20-1 NA few CSASPGAGDPKNIQYF TGCAGTGCTAGTCCCGGGGCCGGTGACCCCAAAAACATTCAGTACTTC
TRBJ2-7 TRBV19 NA NA CARQGSEQYF TGTGCCAGACAGGGAAGCGAGCAGTACTTC
TRBJ1-6 TRBV28 NA once CASSPSSRTHLHF TGTGCCAGCAGTCCCTCTTCCCGTACCCACCTCCACTTT
TRBJ2-3 TRBV19 NA NA CASSIVGVSTDTQYF TGTGCCAGTAGTATAGTTGGGGTCAGCACAGATACGCAGTATTTT
TRBJ2-1 TRBV6-1 TRBD2 few CASSEALVAGVSYNEQFF TGTGCCAGCAGTGAAGCGCTTGTCGCGGGGGTCTCCTACAATGAGCAGTTCTTC
TRBJ2-7 TRBV12-3/TRBV12-4 TRBD2 many CASGRDPGGPRHEQYF TGTGCCAGCGGCCGGGATCCGGGAGGCCCTCGGCACGAGCAGTACTTC
TRBJ2-3 TRBV6-6 TRBD2 many CASSYSLAETDTQYF TGTGCCAGCAGTTACTCCCTAGCGGAGACAGATACGCAGTATTTT
TRBJ2-1 TRBV3-1 TRBD2 few CASSPDGTSGFNEQFF TGTGCCAGCAGCCCCGATGGGACTAGCGGGTTTAATGAGCAGTTCTTC
TRBJ2-3 TRBV7-6 TRBD1 many CASSWGQGGADTQYF TGTGCCAGCAGCTGGGGACAGGGAGGTGCAGATACGCAGTATTTT
TRBJ2-3 TRBV3-1 TRBD1 NA CASSQDSWEDRGKEYF TGTGCCAGCAGCCAAGATTCCTGGGAAGACAGGGGAAAGGAGTATTTT
TRBJ2-2 TRBV15 TRBD2 once CATSRDPATSMGSGGGLYTGELFF TGTGCCACCAGCAGAGATCCGGCAACTTCCATGGGGAGCGGGGGGGGCCTCTATACCGGGGAGCTGTTTTTT
TRBJ1-5 TRBV27 NA many CASSPGTTSNQPQHF TGTGCCAGCAGTCCGGGGACAACAAGCAATCAGCCCCAGCATTTT
TRBJ1-4 TRBV29-1 NA many CSVEAPGHNEKLFF TGCAGCGTTGAAGCCCCTGGTCATAATGAAAAACTGTTTTTT
TRBJ1-1 TRBV29-1 NA many CSVESPVNTEAFF TGCAGCGTTGAATCCCCAGTGAACACTGAAGCTTTCTTT
TRBJ1-5 TRBV27 NA few CATGEAGSNQPQHF TGTGCCACGGGAGAGGCCGGTAGCAATCAGCCCCAGCATTTT
TRBJ1-4 TRBV3-1 NA few CASSQDREEKLFF TGTGCCAGCAGCCAAGATCGAGAGGAAAAACTGTTTTTT
TRBJ2-5 TRBV6-2/TRBV6-3 NA NA CASSSPGAQAPQYF TGTGCCAGCAGTTCCCCCGGGGCTCAGGCGCCCCAGTACTTC